This TCR beta chain was observed in a study of cytomegalovirus exposure and HLA in healthy donors. Comment on this clone: The antigen is unknown.

TCRdb keeps only in-frame clones here, not all; method: immunoSEQ multiplex PCR. Altogether fewer than 350,000 clones are present, around 89% being singletons, with the ten largest covering around 0.9%. Findings and limits, study-wide: The TCR clusters that emerged in the first cohort tended, a later analysis found, to co-occur in the approximately 130 validation repertoires.

V shed 6 bases and J 8 bases; nucleotides not matched to a gene: 9. The CDR3 length is 12 residues. Germline assignment: CDR1 SQVTM and CDR2 ANQGSEA. Sequenced: PBMCs. This chain joins TRBV29-1 and TRBJ1-2, with 7 bases matching TRBD1. The sequence was collected from a woman under 30 in good health and CMV-seronegative. Here the CDR3 reads CSVARGAEGYTF. The CDR3 nucleotides are TGCAGCGTCGCCAGGGGGGCGGAAGGCTACACCTTC.